This paragraph reports one TCR beta chain. The data originate from a study of blood T cell repertoires in COVID-19. Measured with immunoSEQ multiplex PCR; TCRdb has only the in-frame clones, and not every one. The sample contains over 200,000 clones, about 85% of which appear only once. V dropped 5 bases and J dropped 2; count of bases not matched to a gene: 3. The CDR3 is made up of 14 amino acids. Per the germline V gene, CDR1 is MNHEY and CDR2 is SVGAGI. The specimen sequenced was PBMCs or T cells enriched from blood (not recorded which). The chain couples TRBV6-5 to TRBJ2-7; 10 bases align to TRBD1. The sequence was obtained from a man between 35 and 55 years old who had recovered from COVID-19. CDR3 sequence: CASSRTGGTYEQYF. CDR3 nucleotide sequence: TGTGCCAGCAGTCGGACAGGGGGGACCTACGAGCAGTACTTC.